Following are 5 T cell receptor beta chains from one sample sequenced in a study of shared clonotypes between healthy human individuals. Assay used: immunoSEQ multiplex PCR; TCRdb lists only in-frame clones, some missing. The table records 2 million to 2.5 million clones, approximately 94% of them present only once. Sequencing was performed on naive CD4+ T cells sorted from blood. Stated subset: CD45RA+ positively selected. These receptors all stem from a man younger than 35 in good health.

V gene TRBV7-2 combines with J gene TRBJ1-5, with 9 bases matching TRBD1. Germline assignment: CDR1 SGHTA and CDR2 FQGNSA. V dropped 3 bases and J dropped 3; count of bases not matched to a gene: 9. The CDR3 length is 17 residues. The chain's CDR3 is CASSLLSTGGDNQPQHF. The DNA for the CDR3 is TGTGCCAGCAGCTTGTTATCAACAGGGGGCGACAATCAGCCCCAGCATTTT. Variable domain in full (rest from reference TRBV7-2 and TRBJ1-5): GAGVSQSPSNKVTEKGKDVELRCDPISGHTALYWYRQSLGQGLEFLIYFQGNSAPDKSGLPSDRFSAERTGGSVSTLTIQRTQQEDSAVYLCASSLLSTGGDNQPQHFGDGTRLSIL.

Concerning this clone itself: This specimen includes other DNA sequences encoding the same CDR3. The chain links TRBV11-2 to TRBJ1-4, with 9 bases identical to TRBD1. The J segment lost 5 bases and the V segment lost 5 bases, leaving 3 bases of the junction unmatched. Germline CDR1 and CDR2: SGHAT and FQNNGV. This CDR3 region has 14 residues. The CDR3 loop reads CASSLDRGNEKLFF. CDR3 DNA: TGTGCCAGCAGCCTCGACAGGGGGAATGAAAAACTGTTTTTT. The complete variable domain, with remaining parts taken from reference TRBV11-2 and TRBJ1-4, reads EAGVAQSPRYKIIEKRQSVAFWCNPISGHATLYWYQQILGQGPKLLIQFQNNGVVDDSQLPKDRFSAERLKGVDSTLKIQPAKLEDSAVYLCASSLDRGNEKLFFGSGTQLSVL.

J is TRBJ1-4 and V is TRBV6-6; D may be TRBD1 (5 bases). The V end lost 6 bases, the J end lost 3 bases, and 14 bases lay between the germline ends. The CDR3 totals 15 residues. CDR1 is MNHNY, CDR2 SVGAGI, per germline (reference sequence). The CDR3 DNA follows: TGTGCCAGCAGCATTGGCGGGGGTGCTAATGAAAAACTGTTTTTT. Its translation is CASSIGGGANEKLFF.

The V call is TRBV5-3, the J call TRBJ2-3, with D possibly being TRBD1 (7 bases). TRBV5-3 is treated as an ORF (open reading frame) with a function not yet certain. V dropped 2 bases and J dropped 1 base, with 23 bases sitting between them. This CDR3 contains 19 residues. The CDR3 reads CARSLIQGGARTGTDTQYF. The CDR3 DNA is TGTGCCAGAAGCTTAATCCAGGGGGGTGCGCGAACTGGCACAGATACGCAGTATTTT.

This sequence joins TRBV6-1 and TRBJ1-1; the D is unclear. CDR1 is MNHNS and CDR2 is SASEGT in the germline V gene. The CDR3 is 14 amino acids. V dropped 6 bases and J dropped 0 bases, with 11 bases sitting between them. This CDR3 reads CASRPTEMNTEAFF. The CDR3 DNA follows: TGTGCCAGCAGGCCCACAGAAATGAACACTGAAGCTTTCTTT.